This is a list of T cell receptor beta chains from one sample in a study of shared clonotypes between healthy human individuals. Sequencing was performed with immunoSEQ multiplex PCR; in TCRdb, only in-frame clones are kept and a portion is missing. The sample holds some 2,500,000 clones; around 90% are singletons and the top ten take approximately 0.41%. Sequences were obtained from naive CD4+ T cells from PBMCs. These TCRs come from a man aged 18 to 30 in good health. Some clones in this sample may be carry-over from other donors' samples. The CDR3 runs from the conserved cysteine through the conserved F or W. A D gene is named only where the DNA matches it firmly. A clone size is listed for some rows: how often the clone was seen (once, few, many), or a class if it is expanded.

J	D	size	V	CDR3	DNA
TRBJ2-3	-	once	TRBV7-9	CASSLARYGAIGGDTQYF	TGTGCCAGCAGCTTAGCTCGGTACGGGGCCATTGGGGGAGATACGCAGTATTTT
TRBJ2-3	TRBD2	-	TRBV19	CASTSGRATDTQYF	TGTGCCAGTACTAGCGGGAGGGCCACCGATACGCAGTATTTT
TRBJ1-4	-	-	TRBV5-1	CASSLGPGNEKLFF	TGCGCCAGCAGCTTGGGCCCAGGTAATGAAAAACTGTTTTTT
TRBJ1-1	TRBD1	few	TRBV2	CASRGQGLAFF	TGTGCCAGCAGGGGACAGGGGCTAGCTTTCTTT
TRBJ1-5	-	once	TRBV19	CASSSWLFNQPQHF	TGTGCCAGTAGTTCGTGGCTATTCAATCAGCCCCAGCATTTT
TRBJ1-2	-	-	TRBV20-1	CSARGRYGYTF	TGCAGTGCTAGGGGAAGGTATGGCTACACCTTC
TRBJ2-1	-	-	TRBV20-1	CSELSYNEQFF	TGCAGTGAACTTTCCTACAATGAGCAGTTCTTC
TRBJ2-2	-	-	TRBV7-8	CASSFDTVTGELFF	TGTGCCAGCAGCTTTGACACGGTTACCGGGGAGCTGTTTTTT
TRBJ2-3	TRBD1	-	TRBV5-4	CASSPTGISTDTQYF	TGTGCCAGCAGCCCGACAGGGATTAGCACAGATACGCAGTATTTT
TRBJ2-1	-	-	TRBV7-7	CASSLVLGPSHEQFF	TGTGCCAGCAGCTTAGTGCTAGGACCCTCCCATGAGCAGTTCTTC
TRBJ2-7	-	-	TRBV2	CASSLDRPYEQYF	TGTGCCAGCAGCTTAGACAGACCCTACGAGCAGTACTTC
TRBJ1-1	-	-	TRBV7-9	CASSLRTHNTEAFF	TGTGCCAGCAGCCTACGGACACATAACACTGAAGCTTTCTTT
TRBJ2-7	-	-	TRBV2	CASSLTLTGAEQYF	TGTGCCAGCAGTCTGACCCTGACAGGTGCCGAGCAGTACTTC
TRBJ2-3	TRBD2	-	TRBV9	CASRKGTSGSTDTQYF	TGTGCCAGCAGAAAAGGGACTAGCGGGAGCACAGATACGCAGTATTTT
TRBJ2-5	-	-	TRBV19	CASSIWGSATMKQQETQYF	TGTGCCAGTAGTATTTGGGGCTCCGCTACCATGAAGCAGCAAGAGACCCAGTACTTC
TRBJ1-1	-	-	TRBV18	CASSPPPGNTEAFF	TGTGCCAGCTCACCACCCCCAGGGAACACTGAAGCTTTCTTT
TRBJ1-2	TRBD1	-	TRBV13	CASSSGTGTYGYTF	TGTGCCAGCAGCTCAGGGACAGGGACCTATGGCTACACCTTC